This T cell receptor beta chain came from a study of chemoradiotherapy in HPV16-positive cancers. Generated by immunoSEQ multiplex PCR, the TCRdb table keeps only in-frame clones and is missing some. The repertoire includes 13,000 or so clones, 69% of them detected once, and around a fifth sits in the top ten. The receptor was isolated from a human donor with HPV-associated anogenital cancer. Sampling was performed from a patient who underwent chemoradiotherapy.

CDR3 amino acids: CSAITNEKLFF. The DNA of the CDR3 is TGCAGTGCTATAACTAATGAAAAACTGTTTTTT. The rearrangement uses TRBV20-1 and TRBJ1-4; D uncertain. CDR1 is DFQATT and CDR2 is SNEGSKA in the germline V gene (reference sequence). Trimming took off 4 bases at V and 1 base at J, with 1 base between the two ends. The CDR3 covers 11 residues.